This T cell receptor (beta chain) comes out of a study of glioma-infiltrating T cells. Findings of the study overall: CDR3 overlap between tissue and blood was very small.

The iRepertoire nested amplicon-rescue multiplex PCR amplified TCR alpha and beta CDR3s from RNA. From the multiplex PCR reads, TCRdb called clonotypes with MiXCR, one entry per CDR3 protein. The sample includes about 130,000 distinct CDR3 sequences, 24% seen only once; the top ten take about 30%. Trimming removed 1 base from V and 1 base from J, with 10 bases in between. Germline V gives CDR1 DFQATT, CDR2 SNEGSKA (reference sequence). The CDR3 covers 14 residues. With respect to this clonotype: The antigen remains unidentified.

This TCR derives from a human donor with low-grade glioma or glioblastoma, undergoing nonglioma brain surgery, or in good health (not recorded which). The chain uses TRBV20-1 and TRBJ1-1, with a weak D call TRBD1 (6 bases). Sequenced sample: glioma tissue, nonneoplastic brain tissue, or PBMCs (not recorded which). For the CDR3, the DNA is TGCAGTGCTAGAGGGGGAGGGGGGAACACTGAAGCTTTCTTT. It is translated as CSARGGGGNTEAFF.